The rows below give T cell receptor beta chains drawn from one sample of a study of shared clonotypes between healthy human individuals. The table came from immunoSEQ multiplex PCR; TCRdb's copy has only in-frame clones and leaves some out. The repertoire consists of 300,000 to 400,000 clones, with about nine tenths occurring once and the leading ten covering about 16%. What was sequenced was memory CD8+ T cells sorted from blood. The receptors originated from a man between 18 and 29 years old in good health. CDR3s include the opening cysteine and the closing phenylalanine or tryptophan. Each record gives: J gene, CDR3 length, D gene, V gene, clone size, CDR3 DNA, CDR3 protein. The D gene is left open where the match is weak. Clone size is stated in some rows and not others, as once, few, many or a class when expanded.

TRBJ1-2,13,-,TRBV5-4,-,TGTGCCAGCAGCTTGAACACCAACTATGGCTACACCTTC,CASSLNTNYGYTF
TRBJ2-1,14,-,TRBV5-6,-,TGTGCCAGCAGCTTGGCGATCTCCTACAATGAGCAGTTCTTC,CASSLAISYNEQFF
TRBJ1-6,13,-,TRBV28,-,TGTGCCAGCAGTTCACCCCCGTTGGGACCCCTCCACTTT,CASSSPPLGPLHF
TRBJ2-1,16,TRBD1,TRBV27,-,TGTGCCAGCAGTTTCGGGACAGGGCCCTCCTACAATGAGCAGTTCTTC,CASSFGTGPSYNEQFF
TRBJ2-5,14,TRBD2,TRBV7-9,-,TGTGCCAGCAGCCCGTGGGAGGGGCCAGAGACCCAGTACTTC,CASSPWEGPETQYF
TRBJ1-1,15,TRBD1,TRBV30,-,TGTGCCTGGAGCGCAATAAGGGGGCAAGGCACTGAAGCTTTCTTT,CAWSAIRGQGTEAFF
TRBJ2-7,15,-,TRBV14,-,TGTGCCAGCAGCCCAGGGGCAGGGCTTTCCTACGAGCAGTACTTC,CASSPGAGLSYEQYF
TRBJ2-1,15,-,TRBV7-9,-,TGTGCCAGCAGCAACCAGGATAGCTCCTACAATGAGCAGTTCTTC,CASSNQDSSYNEQFF
TRBJ2-7,14,TRBD2,TRBV5-1,-,TGCGCCAGCAGCTGGACTAGCGGACCCTACGAGCAGTACTTC,CASSWTSGPYEQYF
TRBJ1-2,15,-,TRBV6-5,-,TGTGCCAGCAGCTATGGACAGTTAGCTAACTATGGCTACACCTTC,CASSYGQLANYGYTF
TRBJ1-3,14,-,TRBV27,once,TGTGCCAGCAGTCCTAGGGGGGGTGGAAACACCATATATTTT,CASSPRGGGNTIYF
TRBJ1-1,15,-,TRBV6-5,-,TGTGCCAGCAGTTACTCGACGAAAATGAACACTGAAGCTTTCTTT,CASSYSTKMNTEAFF
TRBJ1-6,13,-,TRBV30,-,TGTGCCTGGAGTTCTGTGACCGGGTCACCCCTCCACTTT,CAWSSVTGSPLHF
TRBJ2-7,16,TRBD1,TRBV9,-,TGTGCCAGCAGCGCCTCATATCGAGACAGGGCCTACGAGCAGTACTTC,CASSASYRDRAYEQYF
TRBJ1-5,15,-,TRBV27,few,TGTGCCAGCAGGCTCGTGACTACCCCTAATCAGCCCCAGCATTTT,CASRLVTTPNQPQHF
TRBJ2-5,15,-,TRBV2,-,TGTGCCAGCAGTGAGGAGGGGACAACCAAAGAGACCCAGTACTTC,CASSEEGTTKETQYF
TRBJ2-7,15,TRBD1,TRBV9,-,TGTGCCAGCAGCGTAGCCCCGGGACAGTCCTACGAGCAGTACTTC,CASSVAPGQSYEQYF
TRBJ2-7,14,-,TRBV5-6,-,TGTGCCAGCAGCTTGGCCTCTACGTTGTACGAGCAGTACTTC,CASSLASTLYEQYF
TRBJ2-7,19,TRBD2,TRBV7-9,-,TGTGCCAGCAGCTTACCTACTAGCGCAAGCCTTCAGAGCTCCTACGAGCAGTACTTC,CASSLPTSASLQSSYEQYF
TRBJ2-7,13,-,TRBV27,-,TGTGCCAGCAGTTCGAAGGGGCGGTACGAGCAGTACTTC,CASSSKGRYEQYF
TRBJ2-5,13,TRBD1,TRBV10-3,-,TGTGCCATCGGGACAGGGGACCAAGAGACCCAGTACTTC,CAIGTGDQETQYF
TRBJ2-1,15,TRBD2,TRBV29-1,once,TGCAGCGTTGAATCTAGCGGTACCCTCTACAATGAGCAGTTCTTC,CSVESSGTLYNEQFF
TRBJ1-5,15,-,TRBV21-1,few,TGTGCCAGCAGCAACCCCGGACAGGGCTATCAGCCCCAGCATTTT,CASSNPGQGYQPQHF
TRBJ2-1,15,-,TRBV2,-,TGTGCCAGCAGTGAACGGGGGCTAGCCTACAATGAGCAGTTCTTC,CASSERGLAYNEQFF
TRBJ2-1,13,-,TRBV11-2,once,TGTGCCAGCAGCTTAGCCGGGACCCCAAAACAGTTCTTC,CASSLAGTPKQFF
TRBJ2-5,13,-,TRBV27,-,TGTGCCAGCAGTTTATTTCGGGGGGAGACCCAGTACTTC,CASSLFRGETQYF
TRBJ1-1,14,-,TRBV4-1,-,TGCGCCAGCAGCCCGTGGGCGGCGAACACTGAAGCTTTCTTT,CASSPWAANTEAFF
TRBJ1-1,14,TRBD1,TRBV13,many,TGTGCCAGCAGCGGCCGGACAGGGGGCACTGAAGCTTTCTTT,CASSGRTGGTEAFF
TRBJ2-7,16,-,TRBV4-1,-,TGCGCCAGCAGCACGTCGACAGGTCCGAAATCCTACGAGCAGTACTTC,CASSTSTGPKSYEQYF
TRBJ2-7,14,-,TRBV6-5,-,TGTGCCAGCAGTTACTCGACATACTCCTACGAGCAGTACTTC,CASSYSTYSYEQYF
TRBJ2-7,14,TRBD1,TRBV7-9,-,TGTGCCAGCAGCTCAGGACAGGGCTTCTACGAGCAGTACTTC,CASSSGQGFYEQYF
TRBJ2-2,15,TRBD2,TRBV9,-,TGTGCCAGCAGCAGGGGACTAGCGGGAACGGGGGAGCTGTTTTTT,CASSRGLAGTGELFF
TRBJ1-2,15,TRBD1,TRBV10-3,-,TGTGCCATCAGACTTACACCAGGGGGGAAGGTTGGCTACACCTTC,CAIRLTPGGKVGYTF
TRBJ2-3,16,-,TRBV2,-,TGTGCCAGCAGTGAAAAGGACCTCCGGGGCACAGATACGCAGTATTTT,CASSEKDLRGTDTQYF
TRBJ2-7,18,TRBD2,TRBV2,-,TGTGCCAGCAGCCAGGGACTAGCGGGAGGAAAGCCCTCCCACGAGCAGTACTTC,CASSQGLAGGKPSHEQYF
TRBJ2-7,15,TRBD2,TRBV7-9,-,TGTGCCAGCAGCTTACCCGGGACTAGCGGACCCGAGCAGTACTTC,CASSLPGTSGPEQYF
TRBJ2-7,15,-,TRBV7-9,-,TGTGCCAGCAGCTATACCGGGACTGGCTCCTACGAGCAGTACTTC,CASSYTGTGSYEQYF
TRBJ2-5,14,-,TRBV5-6,-,TGTGCCAGCAGCGACGTGGACTTCCAAGAGACCCAGTACTTC,CASSDVDFQETQYF
TRBJ2-2,14,TRBD1,TRBV27,once,TGTGCCAGCCGGGACAGGGGGATCACCGGGGAGCTGTTTTTT,CASRDRGITGELFF
TRBJ2-4,17,-,TRBV9,-,TGTGCCAGCAGCCCTATTACTGGTGACACAACCAAAAACATTCAGTACTTC,CASSPITGDTTKNIQYF
TRBJ1-1,14,-,TRBV6-1,-,TGTGCCAGCAGTAGCACACGAAGCGACACTGAAGCTTTCTTT,CASSSTRSDTEAFF
TRBJ2-5,12,-,TRBV11-2,-,TGTGCCAGCACCATCGGCGGAGAGACCCAGTACTTC,CASTIGGETQYF
TRBJ2-3,13,TRBD1,TRBV2,-,TGTGCCGTGGGGACAGAACACACAGATACGCAGTATTTT,CAVGTEHTDTQYF
TRBJ2-7,14,TRBD1,TRBV6-5,-,TGTGCCAGCAGTTACTCGAGGACAGGGAGCGAGCAGTACTTC,CASSYSRTGSEQYF
TRBJ2-1,13,TRBD1,TRBV9,-,TGTGCCAGCAGCCGGGGACAGGGGGATGAGCAGTTCTTC,CASSRGQGDEQFF
TRBJ2-7,13,-,TRBV27,-,-,CASSTSPSYEQYF
TRBJ2-7,14,TRBD2,TRBV4-3,few,TGCGCCAGCAGCCAAGGATGGACGGGAGGGGAGCAGTACTTC,CASSQGWTGGEQYF